This entry describes one TCR beta chain. The sample belongs to a study of blood T cells in healthy people across ages. About the study: About one barcoded TCR beta cDNA was captured per two T cells.

V was shortened by 3 bases and J by 6 bases, with 14 bases between the two germline ends. The CDR3 covers 13 residues. Germline lookup yields CDR1 SQVTM and CDR2 ANQGSEA. A second PCR of 7 to 11 cycles used a sample-barcoded 5' primer and a J-beta primer mix. TCRdb re-analysed the 5' RACE reads in MiXCR, keeping a single row per CDR3 protein. The table has 790,000 or so distinct CDR3 sequences, 45% to 70% seen once. This TCR was recovered from a middle-aged man in good health. V and J are TRBV29-1 and TRBJ1-2; D not certain. Sequencing was carried out using blood. In DNA form, the CDR3 reads TGCAGCGTTGATGGCCGGGAAAGGAATGGCTACACCTTC. Amino acid sequence: CSVDGRERNGYTF. Supplemented by reference TRBV29-1 and TRBJ1-2, the full variable domain reads SAVISQKPSRDICQRGTSLTIQCQVDSQVTMMFWYRQQPGQSLTLIATANQGSEATYESGFVIDKFPISRPNLTFSTLTVSNMSPEDSSIYLCSVDGRERNGYTFGSGTRLTVV.